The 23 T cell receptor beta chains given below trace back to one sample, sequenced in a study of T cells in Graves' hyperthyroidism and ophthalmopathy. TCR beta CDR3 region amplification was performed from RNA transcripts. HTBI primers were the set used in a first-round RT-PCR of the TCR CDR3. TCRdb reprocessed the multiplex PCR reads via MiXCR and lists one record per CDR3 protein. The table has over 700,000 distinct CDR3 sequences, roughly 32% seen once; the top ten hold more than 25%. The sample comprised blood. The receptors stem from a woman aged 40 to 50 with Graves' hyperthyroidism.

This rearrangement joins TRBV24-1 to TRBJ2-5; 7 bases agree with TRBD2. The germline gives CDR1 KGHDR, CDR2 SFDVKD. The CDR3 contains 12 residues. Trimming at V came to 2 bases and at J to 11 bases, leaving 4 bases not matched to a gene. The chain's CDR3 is CATSDSSGEQYF. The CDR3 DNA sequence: TGTGCCACCAGTGATTCCAGCGGGGAGCAGTACTTC.

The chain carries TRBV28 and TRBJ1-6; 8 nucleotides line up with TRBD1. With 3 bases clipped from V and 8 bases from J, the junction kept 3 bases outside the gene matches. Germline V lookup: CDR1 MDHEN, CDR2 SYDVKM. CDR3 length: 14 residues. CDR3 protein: CASSLSGGYSPLHF. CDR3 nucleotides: TGTGCCAGCAGTTTGTCAGGGGGCTATTCACCCCTCCACTTT.

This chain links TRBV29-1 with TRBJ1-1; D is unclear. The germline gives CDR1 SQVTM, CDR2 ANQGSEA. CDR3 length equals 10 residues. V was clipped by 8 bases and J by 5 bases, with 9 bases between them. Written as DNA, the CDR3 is TGCAGCTTACGGGGAACTGAAGCTTTCTTT. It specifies CSLRGTEAFF. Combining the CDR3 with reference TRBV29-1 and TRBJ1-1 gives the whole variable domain SAVISQKPSRDICQRGTSLTIQCQVDSQVTMMFWYRQQPGQSLTLIATANQGSEATYESGFVIDKFPISRPNLTFSTLTVSNMSPEDSSIYLCSLRGTEAFFGQGTRLTVV.

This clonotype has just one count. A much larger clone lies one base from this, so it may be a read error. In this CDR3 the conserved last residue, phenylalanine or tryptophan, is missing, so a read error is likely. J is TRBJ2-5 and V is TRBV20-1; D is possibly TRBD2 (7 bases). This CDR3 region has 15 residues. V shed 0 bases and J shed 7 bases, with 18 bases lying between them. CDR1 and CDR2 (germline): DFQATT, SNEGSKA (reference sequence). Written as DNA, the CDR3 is TGCAGTGCTAGAGACGGGTCGGGGGCGGGAGCGACCCAGTACATC. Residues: CSARDGSGAGATQYI.

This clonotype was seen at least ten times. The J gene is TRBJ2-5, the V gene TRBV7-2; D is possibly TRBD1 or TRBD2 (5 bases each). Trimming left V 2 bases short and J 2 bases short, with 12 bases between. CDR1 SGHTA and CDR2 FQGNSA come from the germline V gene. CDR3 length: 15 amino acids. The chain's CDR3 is CASSLSGAVQETQYF. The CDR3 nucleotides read TGTGCCAGCAGCTTATCCGGGGCAGTTCAAGAGACCCAGTACTTC. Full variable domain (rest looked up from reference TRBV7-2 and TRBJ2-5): GAGVSQSPSNKVTEKGKDVELRCDPISGHTALYWYRQSLGQGLEFLIYFQGNSAPDKSGLPSDRFSAERTGGSVSTLTIQRTQQEDSAVYLCASSLSGAVQETQYFGPGTRLLVL.

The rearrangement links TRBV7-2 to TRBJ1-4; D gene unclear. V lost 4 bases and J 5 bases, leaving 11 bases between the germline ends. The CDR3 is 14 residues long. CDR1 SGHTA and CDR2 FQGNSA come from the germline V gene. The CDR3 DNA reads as TGTGCCAGCAGCTCCGGACGGCTAAATGAAAAACTGTTTTTT. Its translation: CASSSGRLNEKLFF.

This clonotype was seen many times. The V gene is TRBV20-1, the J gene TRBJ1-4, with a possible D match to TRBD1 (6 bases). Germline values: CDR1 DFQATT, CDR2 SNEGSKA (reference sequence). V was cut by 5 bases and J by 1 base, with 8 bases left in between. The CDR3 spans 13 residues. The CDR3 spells CSALQGTNEKLFF. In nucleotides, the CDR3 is TGCAGTGCTTTACAGGGAACTAATGAAAAACTGTTTTTT.

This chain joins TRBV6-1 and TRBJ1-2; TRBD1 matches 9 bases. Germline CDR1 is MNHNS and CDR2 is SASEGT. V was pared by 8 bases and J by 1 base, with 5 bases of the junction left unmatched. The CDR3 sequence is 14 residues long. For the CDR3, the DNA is TGTGCCAGCGAGAGACAGGGGGGTAACTATGGCTACACCTTC. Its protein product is CASERQGGNYGYTF.

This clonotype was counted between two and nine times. The CDR3 protein is CASSLRAVRATSSYEQYF. CDR3 sequence (DNA): TGTGCCAGCAGCTTAAGAGCCGTCAGGGCCACCAGCTCCTACGAGCAGTACTTC. The chain joins TRBV7-2 to TRBJ2-7, with D perhaps TRBD1 (5 bases). Germline-derived CDR1 and CDR2 are SGHTA and FQGNSA. The CDR3 loop spans 18 amino acids. With 2 bases removed from V and 0 bases from J, the gap between germline ends came to 20 bases.

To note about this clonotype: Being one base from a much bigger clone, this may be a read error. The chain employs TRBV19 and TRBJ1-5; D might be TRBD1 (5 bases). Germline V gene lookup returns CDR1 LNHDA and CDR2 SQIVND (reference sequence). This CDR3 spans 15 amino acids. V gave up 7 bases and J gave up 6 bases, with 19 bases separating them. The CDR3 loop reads CASTQQRGRSQPQHF. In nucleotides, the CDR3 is TGTGCCAGTACCCAACAAAGGGGCAGGAGTCAGCCCCAGCATTTT.

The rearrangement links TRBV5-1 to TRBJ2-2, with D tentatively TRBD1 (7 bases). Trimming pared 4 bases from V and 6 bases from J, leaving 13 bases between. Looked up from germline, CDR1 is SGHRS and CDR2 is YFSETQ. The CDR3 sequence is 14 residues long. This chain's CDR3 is CASSLTGRPGELFF. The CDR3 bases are TGCGCCAGCAGCCTGACAGGGAGGCCCGGGGAGCTGTTTTTT.

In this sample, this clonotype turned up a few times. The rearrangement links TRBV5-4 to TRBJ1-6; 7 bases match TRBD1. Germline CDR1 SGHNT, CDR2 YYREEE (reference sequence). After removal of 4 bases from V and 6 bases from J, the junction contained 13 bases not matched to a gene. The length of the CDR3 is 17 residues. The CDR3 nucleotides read TGTGCCAGCAGCCAAGAAGCGGCGGGACAGCTTAATTCACCCCTCCACTTT. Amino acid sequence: CASSQEAAGQLNSPLHF.

The CDR3 coding sequence is TGTGCCAGCAGCAGGCCGGGATCAAATGGCTACACCTTC. It translates to CASSRPGSNGYTF. V gene TRBV7-2 combines with J gene TRBJ1-2; D remains unclear. CDR3 size: 13 residues. Germline CDR1 is SGHTA and CDR2 is FQGNSA. Trimming cost V 5 bases and J 6 bases, with 13 bases left between them.

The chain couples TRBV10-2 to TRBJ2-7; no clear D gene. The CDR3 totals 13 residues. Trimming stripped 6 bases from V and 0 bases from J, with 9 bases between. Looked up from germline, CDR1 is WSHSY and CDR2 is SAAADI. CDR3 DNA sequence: TGCGCCAGCAGGGCCAGGAGCTCCTACGAGCAGTACTTC. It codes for CASRARSSYEQYF.

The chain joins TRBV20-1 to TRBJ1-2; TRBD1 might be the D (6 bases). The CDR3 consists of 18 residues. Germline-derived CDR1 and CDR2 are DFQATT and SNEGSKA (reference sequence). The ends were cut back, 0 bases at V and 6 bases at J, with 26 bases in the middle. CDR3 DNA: TGCAGTGCTAGAGATGCTTTTAGTTACAGGGAGGGGGTGGATGGCTACACCTTC. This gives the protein CSARDAFSYREGVDGYTF.

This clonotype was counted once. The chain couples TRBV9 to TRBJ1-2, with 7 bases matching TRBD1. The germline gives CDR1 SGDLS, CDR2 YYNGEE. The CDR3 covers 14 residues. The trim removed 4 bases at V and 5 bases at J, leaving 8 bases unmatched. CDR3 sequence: CASSSWDSIYGYTF. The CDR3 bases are TGTGCCAGCAGCTCCTGGGACAGCATTTATGGCTACACCTTC.

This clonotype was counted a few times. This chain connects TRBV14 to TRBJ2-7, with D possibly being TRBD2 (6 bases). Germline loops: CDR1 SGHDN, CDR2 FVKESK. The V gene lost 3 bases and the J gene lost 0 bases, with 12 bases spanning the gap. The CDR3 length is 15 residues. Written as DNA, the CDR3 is TGTGCCAGCAGCCAGGTGCGGGGAGGCTCCTACGAGCAGTACTTC. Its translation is CASSQVRGGSYEQYF.

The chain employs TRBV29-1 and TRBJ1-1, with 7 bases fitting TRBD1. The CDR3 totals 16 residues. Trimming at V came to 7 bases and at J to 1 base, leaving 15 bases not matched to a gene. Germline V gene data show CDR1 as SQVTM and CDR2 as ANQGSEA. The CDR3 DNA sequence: TGCAGCGAACTACCGGGACAGACCATCCAGAACACTGAAGCTTTCTTT. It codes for CSELPGQTIQNTEAFF.

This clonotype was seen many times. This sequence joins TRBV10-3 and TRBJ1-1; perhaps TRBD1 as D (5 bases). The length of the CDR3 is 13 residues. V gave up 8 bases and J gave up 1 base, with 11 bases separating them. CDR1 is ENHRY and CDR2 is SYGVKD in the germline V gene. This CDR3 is CAIDRGENTEAFF. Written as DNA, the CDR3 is TGTGCCATCGACCGGGGGGAGAACACTGAAGCTTTCTTT.

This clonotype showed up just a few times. DNA of the CDR3: TGTGCCAGCACCACGGACAGGTCCTTCACCGGGGAGCTGTTTTTT. It yields the protein CASTTDRSFTGELFF. This chain links TRBV13 with TRBJ2-2; TRBD1 aligns across 7 bases. The CDR3 is 15 residues long. V lost 7 bases to trimming and J lost 4 bases; unmatched junction nucleotides: 9. Germline assignment: CDR1 PRHDT and CDR2 FYEKMQ (reference sequence).

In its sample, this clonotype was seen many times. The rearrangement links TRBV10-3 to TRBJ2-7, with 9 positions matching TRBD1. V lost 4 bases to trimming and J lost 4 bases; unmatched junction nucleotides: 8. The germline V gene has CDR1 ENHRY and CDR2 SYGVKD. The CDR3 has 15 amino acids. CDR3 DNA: TGTGCCATCAGTGTACGGGGACAGGGCGGGTACGAGCAGTACTTC. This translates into CAISVRGQGGYEQYF.

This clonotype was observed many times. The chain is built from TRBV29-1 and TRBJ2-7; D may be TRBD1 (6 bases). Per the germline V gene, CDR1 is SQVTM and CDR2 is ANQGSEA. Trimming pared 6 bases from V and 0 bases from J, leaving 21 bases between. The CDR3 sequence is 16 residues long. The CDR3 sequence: CSVPYYTGSTSYEQYF. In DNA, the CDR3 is TGCAGCGTACCCTATTATACAGGGAGTACCTCCTACGAGCAGTACTTC.

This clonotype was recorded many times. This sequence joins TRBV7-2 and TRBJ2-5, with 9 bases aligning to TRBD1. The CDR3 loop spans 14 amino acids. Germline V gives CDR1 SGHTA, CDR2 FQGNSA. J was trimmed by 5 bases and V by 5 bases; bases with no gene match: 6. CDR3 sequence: CASSPQGARETQYF. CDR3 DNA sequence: TGTGCCAGCAGCCCACAGGGGGCTCGGGAGACCCAGTACTTC.